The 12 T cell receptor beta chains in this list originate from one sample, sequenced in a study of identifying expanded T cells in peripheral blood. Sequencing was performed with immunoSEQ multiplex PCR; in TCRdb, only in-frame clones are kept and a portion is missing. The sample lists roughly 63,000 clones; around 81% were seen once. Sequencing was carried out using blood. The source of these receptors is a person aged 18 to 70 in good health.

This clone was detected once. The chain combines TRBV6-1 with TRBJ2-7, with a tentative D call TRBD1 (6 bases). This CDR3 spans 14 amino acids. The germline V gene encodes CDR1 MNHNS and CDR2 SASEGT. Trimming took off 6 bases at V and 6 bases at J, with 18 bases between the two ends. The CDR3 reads CASSGTHPPREQYF. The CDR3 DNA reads TGTGCCAGCAGCGGGACACATCCACCTCGCGAGCAGTACTTC.

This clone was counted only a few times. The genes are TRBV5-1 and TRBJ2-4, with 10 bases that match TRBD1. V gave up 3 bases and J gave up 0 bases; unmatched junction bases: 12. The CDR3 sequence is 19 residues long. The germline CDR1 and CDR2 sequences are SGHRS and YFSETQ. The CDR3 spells CASSSYTGQGLVAKNIQYF. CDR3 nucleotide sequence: TGCGCCAGCAGCTCGTACACGGGACAGGGGCTAGTAGCCAAAAACATTCAGTACTTC.

The CDR3 region is CASSSGDQETQYF. The CDR3 nucleotides read TGCGCCAGCAGCTCCGGAGACCAAGAGACCCAGTACTTC. The chain uses TRBV5-1 and TRBJ2-5; D is ambiguous. The V gene lost 3 bases and the J gene lost 0 bases, with 6 bases spanning the gap. Germline-derived CDR1 and CDR2 are SGHRS and YFSETQ. The CDR3 runs 13 residues.

The CDR3 DNA sequence: TGTGCCAGCAGTGGGGACAACAACAATGAGCAGTTCTTC. Protein: CASSGDNNNEQFF. The chain recombines TRBV25-1 with TRBJ2-1; tentative D call: TRBD1 (6 bases). Germline V gene data show CDR1 as MGHDK and CDR2 as SYGVNS. The CDR3 spans 13 residues. The V end was cut by 4 bases, the J end by 5 bases, with 9 bases between.

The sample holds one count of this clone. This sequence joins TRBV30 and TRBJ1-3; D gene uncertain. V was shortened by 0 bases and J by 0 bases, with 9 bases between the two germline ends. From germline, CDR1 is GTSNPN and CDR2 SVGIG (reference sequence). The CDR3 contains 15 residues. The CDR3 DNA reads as TGTGCCTGGAGTGTAATAGGATCCTCTGGAAACACCATATATTTT. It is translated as CAWSVIGSSGNTIYF.

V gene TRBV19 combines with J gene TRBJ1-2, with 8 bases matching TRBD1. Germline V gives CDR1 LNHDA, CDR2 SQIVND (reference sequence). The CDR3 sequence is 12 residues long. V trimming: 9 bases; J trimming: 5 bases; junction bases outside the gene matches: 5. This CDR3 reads CASRTGWYGYTF. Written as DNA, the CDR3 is TGTGCCAGCAGGACAGGGTGGTATGGCTACACCTTC. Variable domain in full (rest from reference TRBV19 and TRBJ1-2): DGGITQSPKYLFRKEGQNVTLSCEQNLNHDAMYWYRQDPGQGLRLIYYSQIVNDFQKGDIAEGYSVSREKKESFPLTVTSAQKNPTAFYLCASRTGWYGYTFGSGTRLTVV.

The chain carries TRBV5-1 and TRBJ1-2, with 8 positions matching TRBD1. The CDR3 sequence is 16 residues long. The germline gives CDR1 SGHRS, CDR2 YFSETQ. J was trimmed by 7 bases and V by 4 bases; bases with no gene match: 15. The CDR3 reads CASSLGAQGAVGGYTF. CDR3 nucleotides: TGCGCCAGCAGCCTGGGGGCCCAGGGGGCTGTAGGTGGCTACACCTTC.

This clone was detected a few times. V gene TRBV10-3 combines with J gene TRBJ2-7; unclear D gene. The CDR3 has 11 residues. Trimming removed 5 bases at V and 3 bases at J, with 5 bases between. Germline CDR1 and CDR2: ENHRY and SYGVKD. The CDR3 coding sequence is TGTGCCATCAGTTCCGGCTACGAGCAGTACTTC. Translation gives CAISSGYEQYF.

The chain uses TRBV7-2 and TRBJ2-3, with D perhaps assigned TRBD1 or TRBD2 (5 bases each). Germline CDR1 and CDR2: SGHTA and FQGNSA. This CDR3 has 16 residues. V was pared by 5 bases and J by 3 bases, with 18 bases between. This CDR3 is CASSIQRLGVTDTQYF. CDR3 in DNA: TGTGCCAGCAGCATTCAGCGGTTGGGGGTAACAGATACGCAGTATTTT.

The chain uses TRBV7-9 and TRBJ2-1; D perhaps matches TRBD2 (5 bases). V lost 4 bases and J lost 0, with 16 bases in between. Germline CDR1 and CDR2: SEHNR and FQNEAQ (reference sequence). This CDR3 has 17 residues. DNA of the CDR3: TGTGCCAGCAGCTCTAGTTCTAGCTCTCACTCCTACAATGAGCAGTTCTTC. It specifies CASSSSSSSHSYNEQFF. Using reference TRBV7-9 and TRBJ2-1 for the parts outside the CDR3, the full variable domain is DTGVSQNPRHKITKRGQNVTFRCDPISEHNRLYWYRQTLGQGPEFLTYFQNEAQLEKSRLLSDRFSAERPKGSFSTLEIQRTEQGDSAMYLCASSSSSSSHSYNEQFFGPGTRLTVL.

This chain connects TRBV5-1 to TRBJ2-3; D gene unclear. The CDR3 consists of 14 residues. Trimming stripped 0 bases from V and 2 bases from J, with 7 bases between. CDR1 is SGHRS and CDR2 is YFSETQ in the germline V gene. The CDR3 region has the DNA TGCGCCAGCAGCTTGGCCGGTAACACAGATACGCAGTATTTT. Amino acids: CASSLAGNTDTQYF.

DNA of the CDR3: TGTGCCAGCAGCTACCAAGTTACCGGGGAGCTGTTTTTT. Its translation is CASSYQVTGELFF. This rearrangement joins TRBV11-3 to TRBJ2-2; D is undetermined. The V end lost 4 bases, the J end lost 5 bases, and 8 bases lay between the germline ends. Germline values: CDR1 SGHNT, CDR2 YENEEA. The CDR3 is made up of 13 amino acids.